These 14 T cell receptor beta chains came from one sample sequenced in a study of cytomegalovirus exposure and HLA in healthy donors. 13 Jbeta primers and 60 Vbeta primers were used for the PCR. Profiling relied on immunoSEQ multiplex PCR, and the TCRdb table lists in-frame clones only, not all of them. The sample contains about 180,000 clones, over 70% of which appear only once. The sample comprised PBMCs. The source of these receptors is a man younger than 45 in good health and CMV-seropositive.

This clone appeared a few times. The chain uses TRBV6-5 and TRBJ2-7; 7 nucleotides align to TRBD1. The junction had 8 bases not matched to a gene; V was cut back by 6 bases and J by 3 bases. Germline V gene data show CDR1 as MNHEY and CDR2 as SVGAGI. This CDR3 region has 14 residues. CDR3 in amino acids: CASRINRDSYEQYF. The CDR3 coding sequence is TGTGCCAGCAGAATCAACCGGGACAGCTACGAGCAGTACTTC.

Comments on this clone: The junction does not match germline at one end; this may be a read error. The V call is TRBV7-9, the J call TRBJ1-5; no clear D gene. From germline, CDR1 is SEHNR and CDR2 FQNEAQ (reference sequence). This CDR3 is built from 17 residues. Here the CDR3 reads CSSSQELRSPSNQPQHF. Written as DNA, the CDR3 is TGTTCCAGCAGCCAAGAGCTCCGGTCCCCTAGCAATCAGCCCCAGCATTTT.

The chain joins TRBV11-2 to TRBJ1-2; weak D call: TRBD1 (5 bases). The germline gives CDR1 SGHAT, CDR2 FQNNGV. The CDR3 consists of 14 residues. Deletions cut 6 bases from V and 8 bases from J, with 19 bases between. The CDR3 DNA follows: TGTGCCAGCAGAAAAGTGGGAGGGGAGGGCGGCTACACCTTC. Protein product: CASRKVGGEGGYTF.

The genes are TRBV7-9 and TRBJ2-3; possibly TRBD2 for D (5 bases). The CDR3 has 17 amino acids. The germline V and J ends were trimmed by 4 bases and 1 base, with 18 bases remaining between them. Germline CDR1 reads SEHNR; CDR2 reads FQNEAQ (reference sequence). CDR3 protein: CASSSGELAVRTDTQYF. As DNA, the CDR3 is TGTGCCAGCAGCTCCGGGGAGCTAGCCGTTCGCACAGATACGCAGTATTTT.

V is TRBV2 and J is TRBJ1-2, with 10 nucleotides matching TRBD1. Looked up from germline, CDR1 is SNHLY and CDR2 is FYNNEI. V gave up 8 bases and J gave up 5 bases; unmatched junction bases: 11. There are 15 residues in the CDR3. CDR3 DNA: TGTGCCAGCGAGGACGGGACAGGGGTTAGATATGGCTACACCTTC. This codes for CASEDGTGVRYGYTF.

The table lists this clone with a few counts. V and J are TRBV5-1 and TRBJ1-3, with a weak D call TRBD1 (5 bases). Trimming shortened V by 3 bases and J by 4 bases, and 8 bases separated the two germline ends. The CDR3 is 13 residues long. CDR1 is SGHRS and CDR2 is YFSETQ in the germline V gene. The CDR3 loop reads CASSWGVGNTIYF. The CDR3 DNA follows: TGCGCCAGCAGCTGGGGCGTCGGAAACACCATATATTTT.

The chain has TRBV11-2 and TRBJ2-7; D remains unclear. This CDR3 contains 14 residues. The germline gives CDR1 SGHAT, CDR2 FQNNGV. Trimming took 0 bases from V and 3 from J, leaving 9 bases between them. DNA of the CDR3: TGTGCCAGCAGCTTAGATAGTTCCGACTACGAGCAGTACTTC. Protein: CASSLDSSDYEQYF.

The rearrangement joins TRBV2 to TRBJ1-2; 7 nucleotides match TRBD1. The CDR3 runs 14 residues. Germline V CDR1 and CDR2: SNHLY, FYNNEI. Germline trimming cut 6 bases from V and 2 bases from J; bases unmatched to any gene: 6. This chain's CDR3 is CASRGDSRNYGYTF. CDR3 in DNA: TGTGCCAGCAGGGGGGACAGTCGGAACTATGGCTACACCTTC.

This chain joins TRBV7-2 and TRBJ1-1; 7 bases are a match to TRBD1. The CDR3 has 15 residues. The germline V gene encodes CDR1 SGHTA and CDR2 FQGNSA. The V and J ends lost 3 bases and 1 base, in that order; junction bases with no gene match: 5. The CDR3 DNA sequence: TGTGCCAGCAGCTTGGGCGGACAGGCGAACACTGAAGCTTTCTTT. Its translation: CASSLGGQANTEAFF. The whole variable domain, remainder taken from reference TRBV7-2 and TRBJ1-1, is GAGVSQSPSNKVTEKGKDVELRCDPISGHTALYWYRQSLGQGLEFLIYFQGNSAPDKSGLPSDRFSAERTGGSVSTLTIQRTQQEDSAVYLCASSLGGQANTEAFFGQGTRLTVV.

This chain uses TRBV20-1 with TRBJ1-1; no firm D call. Germline CDR1 is DFQATT and CDR2 is SNEGSKA (reference sequence). Trimming shortened V by 7 bases and J by 12 bases, and 15 bases separated the two germline ends. The CDR3 length is 10 residues. CDR3 in DNA: TGCAGTGTAATGGCGGGGAGAACTTTCTTT. It specifies CSVMAGRTFF.

The sample holds one count of this clone. J is TRBJ2-3 and V is TRBV29-1; D may be TRBD2 (6 bases). The CDR3 consists of 15 residues. V dropped 8 bases and J dropped 1 base, with 19 bases sitting between them. Germline lookup yields CDR1 SQVTM and CDR2 ANQGSEA. The CDR3 DNA is TGCAGCCACCGGAGGAGGGATGGTGGCACAGATACGCAGTATTTT. Translating it yields CSHRRRDGGTDTQYF.

The chain combines TRBV9 with TRBJ1-1; unclear D gene. From germline, CDR1 is SGDLS and CDR2 YYNGEE. The germline V and J ends were trimmed by 4 bases and 0 bases, with 7 bases remaining between them. CDR3 length: 13 residues. The DNA of the CDR3 is TGTGCCAGCAGCCCGGAGCTGAACACTGAAGCTTTCTTT. Translating it yields CASSPELNTEAFF.

There are many counts of this clone. The CDR3 region is CASTRGETDTQYF. The CDR3, as DNA: TGTGCCAGCACGCGGGGGGAGACGGATACGCAGTATTTT. The genes are TRBV6-1 and TRBJ2-3, with 8 bases lining up with TRBD2. This CDR3 comprises 13 residues. V dropped 7 bases and J dropped 6; count of bases not matched to a gene: 6. Germline CDR1 is MNHNS and CDR2 is SASEGT.

CDR3 DNA: TGTGCCAGCATCCCCGGGAGAGGTTCGGGAGAGCAGTACTTC. Its translation: CASIPGRGSGEQYF. The rearrangement uses TRBV6-5 and TRBJ2-7; possibly TRBD2 for D (6 bases). The CDR3 is 14 amino acids. With 7 bases removed from V and 7 bases from J, the gap between germline ends came to 20 bases. Germline CDR1 reads MNHEY; CDR2 reads SVGAGI.